Sequencing of this T cell receptor beta chain was carried out in a study of T cells after yellow fever vaccination. Trimming pared 5 bases from V and 2 bases from J, leaving 13 bases between. The CDR3 totals 15 residues. Germline V lookup: CDR1 MDHEN, CDR2 SYDVKM. This clonotype was counted many times. TCRdb itself ran the 5' RACE reads through MiXCR, one entry per CDR3 protein. The data show 70,000 or so distinct CDR3 sequences, more than 5.5% seen once. V gene TRBV28 combines with J gene TRBJ2-1, with a possible D match to TRBD1 (5 bases). The sequence derives from a man aged 18 to 30 who received the YFV17D yellow fever vaccine. This sample comprised CD8+ T cells sorted from PBMCs, obtained 10 to 11 days after the first yellow fever vaccination. The CDR3, as DNA: TGTGCCAGCAGTCTACTTCCGACAGCCTACAATGAGCAGTTCTTC. Amino acid sequence: CASSLLPTAYNEQFF.